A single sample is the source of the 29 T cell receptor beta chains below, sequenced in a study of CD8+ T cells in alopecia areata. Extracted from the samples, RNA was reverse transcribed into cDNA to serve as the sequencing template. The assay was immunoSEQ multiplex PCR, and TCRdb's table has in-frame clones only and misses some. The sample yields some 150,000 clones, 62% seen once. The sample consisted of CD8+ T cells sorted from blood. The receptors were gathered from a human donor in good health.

CDR3 amino acids: CASSLTGTSYYEQYF. Written as DNA, the CDR3 is TGTGCCAGCAGTTTAACCGGGACTAGCTACTACGAGCAGTACTTC. V usage is TRBV27 and J usage is TRBJ2-7, with 9 bases fitting TRBD2. CDR3 size: 15 residues. J was trimmed by 3 bases and V by 2 bases; bases with no gene match: 5. CDR1 and CDR2 from the germline V gene are MNHEY and SMNVEV (reference sequence).

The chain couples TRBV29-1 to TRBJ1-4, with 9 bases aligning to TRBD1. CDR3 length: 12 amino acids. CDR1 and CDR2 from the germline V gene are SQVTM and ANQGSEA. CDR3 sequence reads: CSAGQGNEKLFF. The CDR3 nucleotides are TGCAGTGCCGGACAGGGGAATGAAAAACTGTTTTTT. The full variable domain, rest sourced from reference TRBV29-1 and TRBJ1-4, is SAVISQKPSRDICQRGTSLTIQCQVDSQVTMMFWYRQQPGQSLTLIATANQGSEATYESGFVIDKFPISRPNLTFSTLTVSNMSPEDSSIYLCSAGQGNEKLFFGSGTQLSVL.

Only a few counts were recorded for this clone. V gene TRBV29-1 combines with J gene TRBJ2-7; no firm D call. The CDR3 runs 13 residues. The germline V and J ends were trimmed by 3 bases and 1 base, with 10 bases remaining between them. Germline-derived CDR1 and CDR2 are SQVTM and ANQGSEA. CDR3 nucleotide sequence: TGCAGCGTTGAGGTCGGTGAGTCCTACGAGCAGTACTTC. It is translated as CSVEVGESYEQYF.

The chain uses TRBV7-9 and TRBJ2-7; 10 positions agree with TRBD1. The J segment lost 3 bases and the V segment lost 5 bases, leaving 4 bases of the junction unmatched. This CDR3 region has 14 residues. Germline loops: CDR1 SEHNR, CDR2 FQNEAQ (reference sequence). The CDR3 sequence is CASSTGTGVYEQYF. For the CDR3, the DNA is TGTGCCAGCAGCACCGGGACAGGGGTCTACGAGCAGTACTTC. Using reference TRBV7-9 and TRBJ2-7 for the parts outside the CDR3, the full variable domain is DTGVSQNPRHKITKRGQNVTFRCDPISEHNRLYWYRQTLGQGPEFLTYFQNEAQLEKSRLLSDRFSAERPKGSFSTLEIQRTEQGDSAMYLCASSTGTGVYEQYFGPGTRLTVT.

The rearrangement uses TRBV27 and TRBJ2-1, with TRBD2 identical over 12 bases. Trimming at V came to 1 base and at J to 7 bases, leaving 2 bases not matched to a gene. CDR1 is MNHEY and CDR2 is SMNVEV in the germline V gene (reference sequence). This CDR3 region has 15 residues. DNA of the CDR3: TGTGCCAGCAGTTTATTCCTAGCGGGAGGGAATGAGCAGTTCTTC. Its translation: CASSLFLAGGNEQFF.

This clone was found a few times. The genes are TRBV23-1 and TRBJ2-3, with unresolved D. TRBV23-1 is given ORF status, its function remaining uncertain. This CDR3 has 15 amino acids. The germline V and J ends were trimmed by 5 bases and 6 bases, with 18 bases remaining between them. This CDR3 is CASSAPTVNVDTQYF. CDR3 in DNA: TGCGCCAGCAGTGCCCCCACGGTGAACGTCGATACGCAGTATTTT.

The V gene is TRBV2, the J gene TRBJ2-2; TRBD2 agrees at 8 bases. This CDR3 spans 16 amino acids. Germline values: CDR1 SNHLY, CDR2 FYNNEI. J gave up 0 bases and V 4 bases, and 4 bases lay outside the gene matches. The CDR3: CASSGGLAANTGELFF. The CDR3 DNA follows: TGTGCCAGCAGTGGAGGACTAGCCGCGAACACCGGGGAGCTGTTTTTT.

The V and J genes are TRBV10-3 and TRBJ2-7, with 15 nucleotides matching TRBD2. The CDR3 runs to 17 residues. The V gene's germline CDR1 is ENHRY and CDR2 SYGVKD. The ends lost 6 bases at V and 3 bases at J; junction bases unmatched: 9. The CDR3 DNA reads TGTGCCATCAGCTCCGGGACTAGCGGGAGGCCGATCTACGAGCAGTACTTC. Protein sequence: CAISSGTSGRPIYEQYF.

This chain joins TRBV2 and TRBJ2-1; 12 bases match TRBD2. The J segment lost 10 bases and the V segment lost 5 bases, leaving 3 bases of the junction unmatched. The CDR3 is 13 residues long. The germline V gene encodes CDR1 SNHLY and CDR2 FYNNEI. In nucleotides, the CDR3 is TGTGCCAGCAGTCAGACTAGCGGGGGCGAGCAGTTCTTC. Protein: CASSQTSGGEQFF.

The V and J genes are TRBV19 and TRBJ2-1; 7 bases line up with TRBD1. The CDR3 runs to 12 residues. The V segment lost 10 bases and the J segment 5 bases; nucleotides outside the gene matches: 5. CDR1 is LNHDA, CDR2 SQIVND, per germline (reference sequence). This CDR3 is CATGGFNNEQFF. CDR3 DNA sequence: TGTGCCACAGGGGGTTTCAACAATGAGCAGTTCTTC.

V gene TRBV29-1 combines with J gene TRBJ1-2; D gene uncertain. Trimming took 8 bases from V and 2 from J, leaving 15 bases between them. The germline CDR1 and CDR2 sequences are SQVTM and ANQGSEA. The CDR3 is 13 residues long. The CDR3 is CSSAGGLNYGYTF. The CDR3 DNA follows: TGCAGCTCTGCGGGAGGGTTGAACTATGGCTACACCTTC.

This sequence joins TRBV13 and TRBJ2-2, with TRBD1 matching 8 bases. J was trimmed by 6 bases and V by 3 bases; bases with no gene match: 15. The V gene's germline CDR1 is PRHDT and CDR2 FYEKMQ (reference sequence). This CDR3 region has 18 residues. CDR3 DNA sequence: TGTGCCAGCAGCTTCCCCCGCACCCGACAGGGGTCACCCGGGGAGCTGTTTTTT. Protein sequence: CASSFPRTRQGSPGELFF.

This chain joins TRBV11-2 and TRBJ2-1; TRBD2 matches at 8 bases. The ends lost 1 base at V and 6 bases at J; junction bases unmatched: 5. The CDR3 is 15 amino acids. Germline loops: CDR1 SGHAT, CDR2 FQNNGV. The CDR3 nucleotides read TGTGCCAGCAGCTTAGGTAGCGGGACTCCCAATGAGCAGTTCTTC. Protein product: CASSLGSGTPNEQFF.

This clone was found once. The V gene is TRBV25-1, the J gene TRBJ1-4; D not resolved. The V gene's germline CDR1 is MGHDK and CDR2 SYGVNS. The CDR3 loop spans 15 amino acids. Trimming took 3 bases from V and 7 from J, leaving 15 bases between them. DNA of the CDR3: TGTGCCAGCAGTGATCGGGAGGGCATCGTTGAAAAACTGTTTTTT. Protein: CASSDREGIVEKLFF.

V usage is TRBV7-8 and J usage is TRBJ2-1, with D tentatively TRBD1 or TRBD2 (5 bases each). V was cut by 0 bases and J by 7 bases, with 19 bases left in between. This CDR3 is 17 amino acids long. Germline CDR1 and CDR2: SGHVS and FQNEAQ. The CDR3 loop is CASSLAGALSPFNEQFF. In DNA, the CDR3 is TGTGCCAGCAGCTTAGCCGGGGCACTCAGTCCTTTTAATGAGCAGTTCTTC.

CDR3 sequence reads: CASSAGQLTEAFF. The CDR3, as DNA: TGTGCCAGCAGCGCGGGACAGCTCACTGAAGCTTTCTTT. The rearrangement uses TRBV11-2 and TRBJ1-1; 7 bases line up with TRBD1. The CDR3 sequence is 13 residues long. The germline V gene has CDR1 SGHAT and CDR2 FQNNGV. The trim removed 5 bases at V and 4 bases at J, leaving 4 bases unmatched.

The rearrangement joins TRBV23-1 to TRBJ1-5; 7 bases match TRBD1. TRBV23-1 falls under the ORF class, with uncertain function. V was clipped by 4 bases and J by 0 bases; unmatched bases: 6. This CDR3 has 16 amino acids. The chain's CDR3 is CASSPGTDNSNQPQHF. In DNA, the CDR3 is TGCGCCAGCAGTCCTGGGACAGACAATAGCAATCAGCCCCAGCATTTT.

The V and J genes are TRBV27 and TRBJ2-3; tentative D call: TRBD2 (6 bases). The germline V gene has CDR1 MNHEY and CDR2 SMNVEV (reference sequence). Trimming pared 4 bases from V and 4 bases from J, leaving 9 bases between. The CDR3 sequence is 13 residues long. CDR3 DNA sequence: TGTGCCAGCAGTTCTCTAGCGTCAGATACGCAGTATTTT. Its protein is CASSSLASDTQYF.

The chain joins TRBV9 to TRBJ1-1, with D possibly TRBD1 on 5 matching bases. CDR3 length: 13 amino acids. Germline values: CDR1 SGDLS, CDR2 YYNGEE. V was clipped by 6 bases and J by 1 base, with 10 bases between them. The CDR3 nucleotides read TGTGCCAGCAACGTTGACAGGAACACTGAAGCTTTCTTT. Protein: CASNVDRNTEAFF.

CDR3 DNA sequence: TGTGCCAGCAGCACCTCGACAGGGAAGGCCTACGAGCAGTACTTC. Its protein product is CASSTSTGKAYEQYF. The genes are TRBV9 and TRBJ2-7; the match to TRBD1 covers 7 bases. Germline loops: CDR1 SGDLS, CDR2 YYNGEE. This CDR3 is 15 amino acids long. J was trimmed by 2 bases and V by 4 bases; bases with no gene match: 9. The whole variable domain, remainder taken from reference TRBV9 and TRBJ2-7, is DSGVTQTPKHLITATGQRVTLRCSPRSGDLSVYWYQQSLDQGLQFLIQYYNGEERAKGNILERFSAQQFPDLHSELNLSSLELGDSALYFCASSTSTGKAYEQYFGPGTRLTVT.

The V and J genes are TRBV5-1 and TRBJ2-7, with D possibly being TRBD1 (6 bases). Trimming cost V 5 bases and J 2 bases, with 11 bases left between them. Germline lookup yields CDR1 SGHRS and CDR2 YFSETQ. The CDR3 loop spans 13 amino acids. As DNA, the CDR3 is TGCGCCAGCAGAGGGGGTTTAACCTACGAGCAGTACTTC. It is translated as CASRGGLTYEQYF.

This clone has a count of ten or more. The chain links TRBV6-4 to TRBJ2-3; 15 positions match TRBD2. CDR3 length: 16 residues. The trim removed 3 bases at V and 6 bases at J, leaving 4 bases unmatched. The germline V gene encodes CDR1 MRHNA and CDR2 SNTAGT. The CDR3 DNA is TGTGCCAGCAGTGAGGGACTAGCGGGAGGTGCGGATACGCAGTATTTT. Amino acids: CASSEGLAGGADTQYF.

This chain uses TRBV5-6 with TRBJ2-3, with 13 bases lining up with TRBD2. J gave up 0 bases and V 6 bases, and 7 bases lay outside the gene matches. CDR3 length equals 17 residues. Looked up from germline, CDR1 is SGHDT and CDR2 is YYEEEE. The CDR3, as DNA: TGTGCCAGCACCTGGACTAGCGGGAGTTTGAGCACAGATACGCAGTATTTT. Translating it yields CASTWTSGSLSTDTQYF.

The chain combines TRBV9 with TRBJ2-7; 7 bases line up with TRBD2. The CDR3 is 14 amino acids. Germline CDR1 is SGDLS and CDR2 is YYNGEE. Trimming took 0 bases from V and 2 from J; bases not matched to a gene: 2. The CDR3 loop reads CASSVGGSPYEQYF. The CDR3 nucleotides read TGTGCCAGCAGCGTAGGCGGGAGCCCCTACGAGCAGTACTTC. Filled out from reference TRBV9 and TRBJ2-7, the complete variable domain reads DSGVTQTPKHLITATGQRVTLRCSPRSGDLSVYWYQQSLDQGLQFLIQYYNGEERAKGNILERFSAQQFPDLHSELNLSSLELGDSALYFCASSVGGSPYEQYFGPGTRLTVT.

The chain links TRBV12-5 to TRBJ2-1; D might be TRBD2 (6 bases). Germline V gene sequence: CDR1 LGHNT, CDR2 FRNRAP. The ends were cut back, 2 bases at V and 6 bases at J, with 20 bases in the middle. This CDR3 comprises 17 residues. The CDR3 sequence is CASGLYPQSLASNEQFF. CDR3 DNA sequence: TGTGCTAGTGGTTTGTACCCCCAATCTCTAGCGTCCAATGAGCAGTTCTTC.

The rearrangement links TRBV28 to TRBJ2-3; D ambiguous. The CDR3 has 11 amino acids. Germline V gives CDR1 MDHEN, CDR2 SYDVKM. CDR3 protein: CSHRQKDTQYF. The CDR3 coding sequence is TGTTCCCACCGGCAAAAGGATACGCAGTATTTT.

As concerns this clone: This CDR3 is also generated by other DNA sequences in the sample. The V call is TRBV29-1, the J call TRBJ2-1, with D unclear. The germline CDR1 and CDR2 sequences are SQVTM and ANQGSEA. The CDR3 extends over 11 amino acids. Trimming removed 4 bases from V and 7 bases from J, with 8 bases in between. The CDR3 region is CSVVGRNEQFF. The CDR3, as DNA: TGCAGCGTTGTCGGGCGAAATGAGCAGTTCTTC.

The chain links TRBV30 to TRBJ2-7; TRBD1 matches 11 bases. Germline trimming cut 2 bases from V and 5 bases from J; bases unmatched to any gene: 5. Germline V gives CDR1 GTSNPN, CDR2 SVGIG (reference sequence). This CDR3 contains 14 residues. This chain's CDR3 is CAWSPGQGANEQYF. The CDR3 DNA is TGTGCCTGGAGTCCCGGACAGGGGGCTAACGAGCAGTACTTC.

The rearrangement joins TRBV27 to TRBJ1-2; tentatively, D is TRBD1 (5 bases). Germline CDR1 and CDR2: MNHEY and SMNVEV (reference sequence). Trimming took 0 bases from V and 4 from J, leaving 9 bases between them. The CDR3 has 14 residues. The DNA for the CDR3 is TGTGCCAGCAGTTTATCTCAGGGTTCCTATGGCTACACCTTC. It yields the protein CASSLSQGSYGYTF.